This TCR beta chain appears in the sequencing data of a study of T-cell memory formation after mild COVID-19. Constant-segment primers and 5'RACE yielded cDNA libraries for TCR alpha and TCR beta, each carrying sample barcodes and UMIs. MiXCR, applied by TCRdb to the 5' RACE reads, yields one record per CDR3 protein. The sample has roughly 62,000 distinct CDR3 sequences; about a tenth are singletons. The CDR3 is made up of 16 amino acids. Trimming took 5 bases from V and 0 from J, leaving 14 bases between them. For this clonotype: Its specificity is unknown.

Study results and limitations: Detection of some responders pre-infection suggested pre-existing cross-reactive memory T cells participated. Clones shrinking from day 15 to 85 showed even CD4/CD8 mixes; later expanders tilted CD4+.

The clonotype comes from a man younger than 35 who had mild COVID-19 (a few samples of this study predate the infection). Cell type and time point are not known. This chain joins TRBV12-3 or TRBV12-4 and TRBJ2-1; D might be TRBD1 or TRBD2, each matching 6 bases. Sequenced sample: PBMCs or a T cell subset sorted from them (not recorded which). Written as DNA, the CDR3 is TGTGCCAGCAGTCGGGGGCCAGGGAGCTCCTACAATGAGCAGTTCTTC. It yields the protein CASSRGPGSSYNEQFF.